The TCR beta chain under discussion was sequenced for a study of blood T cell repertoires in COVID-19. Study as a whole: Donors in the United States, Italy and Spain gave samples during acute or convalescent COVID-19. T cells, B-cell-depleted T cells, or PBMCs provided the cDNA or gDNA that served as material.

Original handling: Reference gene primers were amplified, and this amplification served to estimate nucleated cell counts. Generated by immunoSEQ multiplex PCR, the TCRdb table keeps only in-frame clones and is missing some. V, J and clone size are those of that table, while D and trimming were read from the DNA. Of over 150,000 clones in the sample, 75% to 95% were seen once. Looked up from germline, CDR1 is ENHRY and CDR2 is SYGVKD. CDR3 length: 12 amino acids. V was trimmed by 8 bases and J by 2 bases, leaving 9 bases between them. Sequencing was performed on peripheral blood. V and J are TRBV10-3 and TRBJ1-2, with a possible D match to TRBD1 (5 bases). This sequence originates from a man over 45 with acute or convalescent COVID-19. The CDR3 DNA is TGTGCCATCGGGGGGAAGAACTATGGCTACACCTTC. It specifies CAIGGKNYGYTF.